This T cell receptor beta chain was captured in a study of cytomegalovirus exposure and HLA in healthy donors. Findings and caveats of the study: The analysis excluded some indistinguishable V segments, including TRBV6-2 and TRBV6-3. The investigators catalogued 150 to 200 TCR beta chains as cytomegalovirus-associated.

Details on this clone: Its antigen is as yet unknown.

The ends lost 7 bases at V and 0 bases at J; junction bases unmatched: 7. The CDR3 length is 16 residues. Germline V lookup: CDR1 MDHEN, CDR2 SYDVKM. The PCR contained 60 Vbeta and 13 Jbeta primers. The protocol was immunoSEQ multiplex PCR, while the TCRdb copy is restricted to in-frame clones and leaves out a portion. The sample has around 200,000 clones, about 79% seen once; the top ten hold over 1.5%. The source material was PBMCs. The TCR sequence derives from a male donor in good health and CMV-seronegative. This sequence joins TRBV28 and TRBJ2-3; 10 positions match TRBD1. As DNA, the CDR3 is TGTGCCAGCATCGACAGGGGGCGTGGAAGCACAGATACGCAGTATTTT. Protein sequence: CASIDRGRGSTDTQYF.